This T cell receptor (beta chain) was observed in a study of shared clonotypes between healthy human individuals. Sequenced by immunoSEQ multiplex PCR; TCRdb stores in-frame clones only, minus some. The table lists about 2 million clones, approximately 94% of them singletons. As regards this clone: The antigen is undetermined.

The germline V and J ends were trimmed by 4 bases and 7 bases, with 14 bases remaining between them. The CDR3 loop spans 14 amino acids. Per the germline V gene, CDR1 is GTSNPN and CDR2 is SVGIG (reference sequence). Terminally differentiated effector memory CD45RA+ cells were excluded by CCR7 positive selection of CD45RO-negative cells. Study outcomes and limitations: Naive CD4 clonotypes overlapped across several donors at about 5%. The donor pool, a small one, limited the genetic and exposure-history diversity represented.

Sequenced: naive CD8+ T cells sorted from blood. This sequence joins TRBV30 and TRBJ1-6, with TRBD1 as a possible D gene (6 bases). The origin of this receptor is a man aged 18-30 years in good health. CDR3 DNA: TGTGCCTGGACGGGGATACAGGGAAATTCACCCCTCCACTTT. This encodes CAWTGIQGNSPLHF.